This entry concerns a single T cell receptor beta chain. CDR1 and CDR2 (germline): SSHAT, FNYEAQ (reference sequence). This CDR3 region has 15 residues. V lost 3 bases to trimming and J lost 6 bases, with 15 bases between them. The sample originates from a study of technical replicates of blood from a handful of donors. Sequencing was performed with immunoSEQ multiplex PCR; in TCRdb, only in-frame clones are kept and a portion is missing. In the table there are more than 90,000 clones, 95% of which are singletons. This chain links TRBV7-7 with TRBJ2-1; D perhaps matches TRBD1 (5 bases). The clonotype comes from a human donor in good health. Sequenced input: T cells isolated from PBMCs. The CDR3 coding sequence is TGTGCCAGCAGCTTCTTACCCCGCAGGGCCAATGAGCAGTTCTTC. Protein sequence: CASSFLPRRANEQFF.